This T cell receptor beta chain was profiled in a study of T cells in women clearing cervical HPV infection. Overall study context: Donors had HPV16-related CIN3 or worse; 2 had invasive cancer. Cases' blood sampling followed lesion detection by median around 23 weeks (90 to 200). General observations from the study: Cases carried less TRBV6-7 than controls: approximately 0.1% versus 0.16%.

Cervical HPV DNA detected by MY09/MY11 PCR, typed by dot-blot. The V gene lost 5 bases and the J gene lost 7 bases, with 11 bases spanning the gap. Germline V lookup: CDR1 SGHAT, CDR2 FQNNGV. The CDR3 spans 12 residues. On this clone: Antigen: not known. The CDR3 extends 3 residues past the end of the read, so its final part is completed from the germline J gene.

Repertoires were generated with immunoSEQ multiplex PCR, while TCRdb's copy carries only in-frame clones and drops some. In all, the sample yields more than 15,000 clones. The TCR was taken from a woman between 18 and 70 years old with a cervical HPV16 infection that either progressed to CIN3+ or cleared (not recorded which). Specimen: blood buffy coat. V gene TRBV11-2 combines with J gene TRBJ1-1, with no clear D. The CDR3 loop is CASSRSGGEAFF. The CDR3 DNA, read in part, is TGTGCCAGCAGCCGTTCAGGTGGTGAA.